This passage covers 10 T cell receptor beta chains from one sample sequenced in a study of intratumoral heterogeneity in liver cancer. Multiple geographically separated regions of the hepatocellular carcinoma nodule were sampled separately. Profiling relied on immunoSEQ multiplex PCR, and the TCRdb table lists in-frame clones only, not all of them. Of under 4,500 clones in the sample, 40% to 55% were seen once. Sequenced material: tumor tissue, taken before any cancer treatment. Every receptor here comes from a man in his sixties or seventies with hepatocellular carcinoma.

This rearrangement joins TRBV19 to TRBJ2-1; D is perhaps TRBD2 (6 bases). The CDR3 length is 14 residues. Deletions cut 5 bases from V and 6 bases from J, with 14 bases between. Germline-derived CDR1 and CDR2 are LNHDA and SQIVND (reference sequence). CDR3 residues: CASSPRDWGNEQFF. The CDR3 DNA reads TGTGCCAGTAGTCCCCGGGACTGGGGCAATGAGCAGTTCTTC.

The gene calls are TRBV7-9 and TRBJ1-5, with TRBD1 matching over 8 bases. CDR1 is SEHNR and CDR2 is FQNEAQ in the germline V gene (reference sequence). J gave up 4 bases and V 5 bases, and 10 bases lay outside the gene matches. The CDR3 length is 16 residues. CDR3 in DNA: TGTGCCAGCAGCCCCGGGACAGGCGTCTCTAATCAGCCCCAGCATTTT. This translates into CASSPGTGVSNQPQHF.

Judged by abundance, this clone is large. This rearrangement joins TRBV5-6 to TRBJ2-7; no clear D. The CDR3 consists of 13 residues. The V gene lost 9 bases and the J gene lost 3 bases, with 16 bases spanning the gap. Germline V CDR1 and CDR2: SGHDT, YYEEEE. CDR3 DNA sequence: TGTGCCACCCGGAAATCCAGTTTCTACGAGCAGTACTTC. It yields the protein CATRKSSFYEQYF.

CDR3 nucleotides: TGTGCCAGCAGTTTAGAAAGCGGTTCCTACAATGAGCAGTTCTTC. It is translated as CASSLESGSYNEQFF. The V and J genes are TRBV27 and TRBJ2-1; possibly TRBD2 for D (5 bases). V shed 2 bases and J shed 1 base, with 9 bases lying between them. Germline V lookup: CDR1 MNHEY, CDR2 SMNVEV (reference sequence). This CDR3 is built from 15 residues.

The count of this clone is one. The chain employs TRBV3-1 (or the pseudogene TRBV3-2) and TRBJ1-2; 10 nucleotides match TRBD1. The J segment lost 6 bases and the V segment lost 3 bases, leaving 7 bases of the junction unmatched. CDR3 length: 15 residues. Germline values: CDR1 LGHDT, CDR2 YNNKEL (reference sequence). For the CDR3, the DNA is TGTGCCAGCAGCCAGCTGACAGGGGGCAATGATGGCTACACCTTC. Its translation: CASSQLTGGNDGYTF.

The chain links TRBV18 to TRBJ2-7; either TRBD1 or TRBD2 may fit D (5 bases each). V was pared by 4 bases and J by 5 bases, with 15 bases between. The germline V gene encodes CDR1 KGHSH and CDR2 LQKENI. The CDR3 extends over 14 amino acids. The CDR3 sequence is CASSLSGGSNEQYF. CDR3 bases: TGTGCCAGCTCACTAAGTGGGGGTAGCAACGAGCAGTACTTC.

The V call is TRBV6-4, the J call TRBJ2-1, with 7 positions matching TRBD2. From germline, CDR1 is MRHNA and CDR2 SNTAGT. CDR3 length: 15 residues. The V segment lost 6 bases and the J segment 4 bases; nucleotides outside the gene matches: 9. The CDR3 DNA is TGTGCCAGCAGCCGGGAGGCTAGCGGTTACAATGAGCAGTTCTTC. Protein sequence: CASSREASGYNEQFF.

There are a few counts of this clone. This sequence joins TRBV2 and TRBJ2-3; possibly TRBD2 for D (5 bases). The CDR3 covers 16 residues. The ends were cut back, 6 bases at V and 4 bases at J, with 20 bases in the middle. Germline CDR1 reads SNHLY; CDR2 reads FYNNEI. For the CDR3, the DNA is TGTGCCAGCAGGAGGGCCTGGCGCCAGCTCGCAGATACGCAGTATTTT. The encoded protein is CASRRAWRQLADTQYF.

The rearrangement joins TRBV10-2 to TRBJ1-1; D gene ambiguous. The V end lost 4 bases, the J end lost 0 bases, and 6 bases lay between the germline ends. Germline V CDR1 and CDR2: WSHSY, SAAADI. CDR3 length equals 13 residues. CDR3 nucleotides: TGCGCCAGCAGTGCTACTTTGAACACTGAAGCTTTCTTT. The encoded protein is CASSATLNTEAFF.

The chain combines TRBV5-4 with TRBJ1-4; TRBD1 matches at 7 bases. V shed 4 bases and J 3 bases; nucleotides not matched to a gene: 3. The CDR3 is made up of 14 amino acids. CDR1 and CDR2 from the germline V gene are SGHNT and YYREEE (reference sequence). The CDR3 DNA follows: TGTGCCAGCAGCCCCGGGACAGCTAATGAAAAACTGTTTTTT. Its translation is CASSPGTANEKLFF. Filled out from reference TRBV5-4 and TRBJ1-4, the complete variable domain reads ETGVTQSPTHLIKTRGQQVTLRCSSQSGHNTVSWYQQALGQGPQFIFQYYREEENGRGNFPPRFSGLQFPNYSSELNVNALELDDSALYLCASSPGTANEKLFFGSGTQLSVL.